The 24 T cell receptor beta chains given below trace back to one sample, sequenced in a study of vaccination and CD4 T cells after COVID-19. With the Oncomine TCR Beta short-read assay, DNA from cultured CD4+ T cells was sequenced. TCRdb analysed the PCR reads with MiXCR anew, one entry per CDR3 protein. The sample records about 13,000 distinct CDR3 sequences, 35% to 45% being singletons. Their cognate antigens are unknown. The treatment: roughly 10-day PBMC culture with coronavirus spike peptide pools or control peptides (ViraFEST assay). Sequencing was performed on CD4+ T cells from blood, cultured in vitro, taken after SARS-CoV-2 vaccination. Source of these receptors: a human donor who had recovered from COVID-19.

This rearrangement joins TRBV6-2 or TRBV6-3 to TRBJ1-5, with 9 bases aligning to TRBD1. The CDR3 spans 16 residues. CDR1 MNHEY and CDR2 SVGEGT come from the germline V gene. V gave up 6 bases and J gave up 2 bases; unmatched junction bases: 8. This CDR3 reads CASRLSGDRGNQPQHF. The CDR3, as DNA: TGTGCCAGCAGATTATCTGGGGACAGGGGCAATCAGCCCCAGCATTTT.

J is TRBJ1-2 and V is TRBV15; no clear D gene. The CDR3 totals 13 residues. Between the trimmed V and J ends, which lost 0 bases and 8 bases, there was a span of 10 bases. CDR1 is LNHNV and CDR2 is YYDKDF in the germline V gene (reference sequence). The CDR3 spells CATSREPLRGYTF. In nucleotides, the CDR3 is TGTGCCACCAGCAGAGAACCTCTAAGGGGCTACACCTTC.

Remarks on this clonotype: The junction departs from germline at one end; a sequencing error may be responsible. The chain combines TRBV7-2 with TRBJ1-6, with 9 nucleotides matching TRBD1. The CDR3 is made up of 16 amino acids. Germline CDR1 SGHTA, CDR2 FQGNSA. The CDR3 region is CASSLSYRGLNSPPHF. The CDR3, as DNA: TGTGCCAGCAGCTTATCCTACAGGGGGCTTAATTCACCCCCCCACTTT.

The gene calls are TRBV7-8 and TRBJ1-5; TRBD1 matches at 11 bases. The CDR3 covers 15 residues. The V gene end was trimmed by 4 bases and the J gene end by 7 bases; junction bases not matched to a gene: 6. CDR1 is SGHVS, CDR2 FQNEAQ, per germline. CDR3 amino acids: CASSSDRGRGQPQHF. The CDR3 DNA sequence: TGTGCCAGCAGCTCGGACAGGGGGCGCGGCCAGCCCCAGCATTTT. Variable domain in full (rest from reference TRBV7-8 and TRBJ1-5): GAGVSQSPRYKVAKRGQDVALRCDPISGHVSLFWYQQALGQGPEFLTYFQNEAQLDKSGLPSDRFFAERPEGSVSTLKIQRTQQEDSAVYLCASSSDRGRGQPQHFGDGTRLSIL.

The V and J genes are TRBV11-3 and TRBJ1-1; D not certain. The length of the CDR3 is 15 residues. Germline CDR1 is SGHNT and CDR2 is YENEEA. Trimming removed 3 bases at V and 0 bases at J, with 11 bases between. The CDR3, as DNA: TGTGCCAGCAGCTTGACGCCCCGCATGAACACTGAAGCTTTCTTT. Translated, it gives CASSLTPRMNTEAFF.

CDR3 residues: CSAKPGRDPHEQYF. The CDR3 DNA sequence: TGCAGTGCAAAGCCCGGCAGGGATCCCCACGAGCAGTACTTC. J is TRBJ2-7 and V is TRBV20-1; the D gene is possibly TRBD1 (5 bases). The germline V gene encodes CDR1 DFQATT and CDR2 SNEGSKA (reference sequence). Trimming shortened V by 6 bases and J by 5 bases, and 20 bases separated the two germline ends. The CDR3 consists of 14 residues.

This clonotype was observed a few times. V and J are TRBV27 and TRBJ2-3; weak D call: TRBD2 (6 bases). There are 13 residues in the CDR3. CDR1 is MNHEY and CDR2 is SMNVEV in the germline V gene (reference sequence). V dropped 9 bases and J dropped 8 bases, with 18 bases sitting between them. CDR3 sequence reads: CASKSGPTGTQYF. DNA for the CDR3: TGTGCCAGTAAAAGCGGGCCCACGGGTACGCAGTATTTT.

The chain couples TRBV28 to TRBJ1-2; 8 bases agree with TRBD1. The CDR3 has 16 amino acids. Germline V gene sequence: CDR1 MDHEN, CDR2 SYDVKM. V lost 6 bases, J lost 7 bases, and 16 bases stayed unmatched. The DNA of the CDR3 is TGTGCCAGCAGACCACAGGGGGGGATAGCGTGGGTTGGCTACACCTTC. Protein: CASRPQGGIAWVGYTF.

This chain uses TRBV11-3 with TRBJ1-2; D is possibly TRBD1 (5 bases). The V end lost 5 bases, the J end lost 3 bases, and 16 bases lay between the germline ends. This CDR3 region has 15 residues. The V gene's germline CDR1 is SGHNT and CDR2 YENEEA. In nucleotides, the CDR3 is TGTGCCAGCAGCGCCCGCCCAACAGGAGACTATGGCTACACCTTC. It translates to CASSARPTGDYGYTF. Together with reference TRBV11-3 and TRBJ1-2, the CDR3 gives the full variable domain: EAGVVQSPRYKIIEKKQPVAFWCNPISGHNTLYWYLQNLGQGPELLIRYENEEAVDDSQLPKDRFSAERLKGVDSTLKIQPAELGDSAVYLCASSARPTGDYGYTFGSGTRLTVV.

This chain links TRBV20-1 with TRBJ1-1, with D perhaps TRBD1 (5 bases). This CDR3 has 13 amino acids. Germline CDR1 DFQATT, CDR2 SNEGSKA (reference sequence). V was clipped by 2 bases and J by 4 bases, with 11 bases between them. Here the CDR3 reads CSARRGWGTEAFF. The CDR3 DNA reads TGCAGTGCTAGAAGGGGATGGGGCACTGAAGCTTTCTTT.

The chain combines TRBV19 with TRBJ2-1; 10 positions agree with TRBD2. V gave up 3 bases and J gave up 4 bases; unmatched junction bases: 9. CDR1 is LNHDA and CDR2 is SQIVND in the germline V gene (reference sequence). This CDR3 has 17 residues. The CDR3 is CASSMEPGLASYNEQFF. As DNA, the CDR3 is TGTGCCAGTAGTATGGAACCGGGACTAGCGAGTTACAATGAGCAGTTCTTC. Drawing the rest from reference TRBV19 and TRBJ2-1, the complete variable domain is DGGITQSPKYLFRKEGQNVTLSCEQNLNHDAMYWYRQDPGQGLRLIYYSQIVNDFQKGDIAEGYSVSREKKESFPLTVTSAQKNPTAFYLCASSMEPGLASYNEQFFGPGTRLTVL.

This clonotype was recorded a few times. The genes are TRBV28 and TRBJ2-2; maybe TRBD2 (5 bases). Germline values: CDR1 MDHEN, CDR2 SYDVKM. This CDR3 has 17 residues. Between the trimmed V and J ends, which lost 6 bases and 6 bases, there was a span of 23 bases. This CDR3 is CASSPQIWGSDAGELFF. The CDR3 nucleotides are TGTGCCAGCAGCCCGCAGATTTGGGGTAGCGACGCCGGGGAGCTGTTTTTT.

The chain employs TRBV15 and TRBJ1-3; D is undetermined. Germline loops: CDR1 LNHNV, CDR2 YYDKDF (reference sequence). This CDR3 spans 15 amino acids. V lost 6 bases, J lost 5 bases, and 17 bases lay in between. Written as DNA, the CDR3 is TGTGCCACCAGGAAGGACGGCTCGCAACGAAACACCATATATTTT. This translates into CATRKDGSQRNTIYF. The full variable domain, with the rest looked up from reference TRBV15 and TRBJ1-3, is DAMVIQNPRYQVTQFGKPVTLSCSQTLNHNVMYWYQQKSSQAPKLLFHYYDKDFNNEADTPDNFQSRRPNTSFCFLDIRSPGLGDTAMYLCATRKDGSQRNTIYFGEGSWLTVV.

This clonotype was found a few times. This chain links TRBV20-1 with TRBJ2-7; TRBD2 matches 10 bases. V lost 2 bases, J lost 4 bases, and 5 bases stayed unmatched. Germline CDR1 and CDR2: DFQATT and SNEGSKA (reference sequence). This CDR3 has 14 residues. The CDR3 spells CSARLAGAVYEQYF. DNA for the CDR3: TGCAGTGCTAGACTAGCGGGAGCAGTGTACGAGCAGTACTTC.

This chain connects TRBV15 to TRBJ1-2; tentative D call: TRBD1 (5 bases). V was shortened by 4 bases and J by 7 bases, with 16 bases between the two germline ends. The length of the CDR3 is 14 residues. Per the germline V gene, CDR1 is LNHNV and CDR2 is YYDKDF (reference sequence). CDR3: CATSKAGIEGGYTF. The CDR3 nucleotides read TGTGCCACCAGCAAGGCAGGGATCGAGGGTGGCTACACCTTC.

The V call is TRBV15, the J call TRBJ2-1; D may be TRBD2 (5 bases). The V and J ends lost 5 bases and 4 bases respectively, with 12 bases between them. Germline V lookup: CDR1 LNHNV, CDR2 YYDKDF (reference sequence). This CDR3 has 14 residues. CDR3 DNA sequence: TGTGCCACCAGCCTCAGACTAACATACAATGAGCAGTTCTTC. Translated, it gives CATSLRLTYNEQFF.

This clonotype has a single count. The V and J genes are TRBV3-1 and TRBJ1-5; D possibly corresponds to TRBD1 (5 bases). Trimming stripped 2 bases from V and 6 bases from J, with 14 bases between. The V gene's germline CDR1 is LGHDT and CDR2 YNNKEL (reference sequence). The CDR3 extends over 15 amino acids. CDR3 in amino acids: CASSQHGGVSQPQHF. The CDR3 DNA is TGTGCCAGCAGCCAACATGGGGGGGTCTCTCAGCCCCAGCATTTT.

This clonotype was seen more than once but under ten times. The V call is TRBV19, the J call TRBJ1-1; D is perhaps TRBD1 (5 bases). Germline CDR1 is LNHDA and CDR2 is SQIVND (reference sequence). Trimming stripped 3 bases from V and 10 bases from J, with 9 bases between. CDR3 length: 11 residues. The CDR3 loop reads CASSMGGRAFF. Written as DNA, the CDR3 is TGTGCCAGTAGTATGGGGGGTCGAGCTTTCTTT. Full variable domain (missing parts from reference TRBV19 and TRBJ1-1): DGGITQSPKYLFRKEGQNVTLSCEQNLNHDAMYWYRQDPGQGLRLIYYSQIVNDFQKGDIAEGYSVSREKKESFPLTVTSAQKNPTAFYLCASSMGGRAFFGQGTRLTVV.

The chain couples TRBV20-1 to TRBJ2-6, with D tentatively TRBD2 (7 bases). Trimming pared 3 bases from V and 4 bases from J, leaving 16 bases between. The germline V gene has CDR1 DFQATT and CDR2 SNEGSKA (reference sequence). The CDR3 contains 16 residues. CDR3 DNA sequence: TGCAGTGCTAGTCTAGGGGGGGTGCTGGGGGCCAACGTCCTGACTTTC. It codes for CSASLGGVLGANVLTF.

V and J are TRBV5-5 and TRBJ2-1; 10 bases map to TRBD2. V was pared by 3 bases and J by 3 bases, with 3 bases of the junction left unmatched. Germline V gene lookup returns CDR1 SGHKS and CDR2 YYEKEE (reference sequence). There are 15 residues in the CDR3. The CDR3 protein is CASSSTSGDYNEQFF. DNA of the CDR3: TGTGCCAGCAGCTCAACTAGCGGGGACTACAATGAGCAGTTCTTC.

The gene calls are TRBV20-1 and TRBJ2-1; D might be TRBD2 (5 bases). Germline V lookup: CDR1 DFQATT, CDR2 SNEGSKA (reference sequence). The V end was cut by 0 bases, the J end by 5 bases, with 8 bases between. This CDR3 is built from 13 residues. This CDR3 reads CSARDGGHNEQFF. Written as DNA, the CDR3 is TGCAGTGCTAGAGATGGAGGACACAATGAGCAGTTCTTC.

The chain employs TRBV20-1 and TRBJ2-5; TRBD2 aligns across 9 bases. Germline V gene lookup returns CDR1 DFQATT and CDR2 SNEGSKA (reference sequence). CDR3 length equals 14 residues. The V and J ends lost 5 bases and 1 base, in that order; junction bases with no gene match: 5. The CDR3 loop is CSADGTSSQETQYF. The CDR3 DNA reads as TGCAGTGCTGACGGGACTAGCTCCCAAGAGACCCAGTACTTC.

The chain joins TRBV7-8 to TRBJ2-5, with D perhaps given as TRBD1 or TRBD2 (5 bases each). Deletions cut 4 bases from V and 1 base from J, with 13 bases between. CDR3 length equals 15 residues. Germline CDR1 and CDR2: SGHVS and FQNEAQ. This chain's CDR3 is CASSSQPGPQETQYF. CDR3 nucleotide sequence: TGTGCCAGCAGCTCACAACCGGGACCCCAAGAGACCCAGTACTTC.

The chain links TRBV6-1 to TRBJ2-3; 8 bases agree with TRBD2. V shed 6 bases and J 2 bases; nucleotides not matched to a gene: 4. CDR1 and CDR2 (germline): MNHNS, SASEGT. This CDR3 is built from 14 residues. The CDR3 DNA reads TGTGCCAGCAGGCGGGGGGTCTCCACAGATACGCAGTATTTT. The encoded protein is CASRRGVSTDTQYF.